The source of this TCR beta chain is a study of cytomegalovirus exposure and HLA in healthy donors. Overall study findings and caveats: Most TCR sequences were seen very rarely across donors, but some public TCRs occurred in many.

Concerning this clone itself: What it recognizes is unknown.

The PCR made use of 60 Vbeta and 13 Jbeta primers. Method: immunoSEQ multiplex PCR; TCRdb's copy keeps in-frame clones and lacks some. The sample includes around 200,000 clones, roughly 83% of them seen just once. Germline CDR1 reads SGHNT; CDR2 reads YYREEE (reference sequence). V lost 3 bases, J lost 9 bases, and 8 bases stayed unmatched. This CDR3 has 15 residues. Each donor was nominally healthy when sampled (though unrecorded immune exposures were likely). Sequenced input: PBMCs. The chain couples TRBV5-4 to TRBJ2-2; 10 bases are a match to TRBD1. The sequence was obtained from a woman in her 50s in good health and CMV-seronegative. The CDR3 DNA is TGTGCCAGCAGCTATGGACAGGGGGGAATCTGGGAGCTGTTTTTT. It codes for CASSYGQGGIWELFF.